The T cell receptor beta chain under discussion was sequenced for a study of cytomegalovirus exposure and HLA in healthy donors. The PCR made use of 60 Vbeta and 13 Jbeta primers. TCRdb keeps only in-frame clones here, not all; method: immunoSEQ multiplex PCR. This sample has around 67,000 clones; around 74% occur once, and the top ten carry roughly 7.4%. In this sample, this clone turned up a few times. The clonotype originates from a woman between 25 and 40 years old in good health and CMV-seropositive. The sample consisted of PBMCs.

The DNA of the CDR3 is TGTGCCAGCAGCTTAGGACAGGGATGGGACGAGCAGTACTTC. Its translation: CASSLGQGWDEQYF. The chain uses TRBV5-4 and TRBJ2-7, with 8 positions matching TRBD1. The germline CDR1 and CDR2 sequences are SGHNT and YYREEE (reference sequence). The CDR3 is 14 amino acids. Trimming at V came to 2 bases and at J to 5 bases, leaving 6 bases not matched to a gene. The full variable domain, in which reference TRBV5-4 and TRBJ2-7 provide the parts outside the CDR3, is ETGVTQSPTHLIKTRGQQVTLRCSSQSGHNTVSWYQQALGQGPQFIFQYYREEENGRGNFPPRFSGLQFPNYSSELNVNALELDDSALYLCASSLGQGWDEQYFGPGTRLTVT.